This record covers a single T cell receptor (beta chain). Per the original methods: How many nucleated cells were present was estimated from reference gene primer amplification. Produced via immunoSEQ multiplex PCR; TCRdb's table is partial and in-frame only. For V, J and clone size, that table is used; D and trimming come from the DNA. There are under 200,000 clones in the sample; roughly 90% occur only once, and 6.6% lies in the top ten. This specimen comes from a study of blood T cell repertoires in COVID-19. Study context: The analysed material was cDNA or gDNA that came from T cells, B-cell-depleted T cells, or PBMCs.

Trimming pared 5 bases from V and 4 bases from J, leaving 14 bases between. The CDR3 contains 15 residues. In germline, CDR1 is KGHDR, CDR2 SFDVKD. Individuals aged roughly 18 to 100 years were recruited from approximately 24 US areas. The specimen sequenced was PBMCs or T cells enriched from blood (not recorded which). This clonotype was obtained from a woman in her fifties or sixties who had recovered from COVID-19. The chain is built from TRBV24-1 and TRBJ2-1; a possible D gene is TRBD1 (5 bases). As DNA, the CDR3 is TGTGCCACCAGTGCGAGCAGGGCATTGTACAATGAGCAGTTCTTC. It encodes CATSASRALYNEQFF.